These T cell receptor beta chains were read from a single sample in a study of ipilimumab plus nivolumab after autologous stem cell transplantation. The assay was immunoSEQ multiplex PCR, and TCRdb's table has in-frame clones only and misses some. This table has more than 13,000 clones, about 70% appearing once. The sequenced sample was PBMCs, obtained in a trial of ipilimumab plus nivolumab as post-transplant consolidation. These receptors were taken from a male donor with primary mediastinal lymphoma. Both conserved end residues are part of each CDR3.

TRBV7-9	TRBJ1-1	CASSLVGGGTGMNTEAFF
TRBV28	TRBJ2-5	CASSYPWTGQKETQYF
TRBV5-1	TRBJ2-7	CASSLVGFSYEQYF
TRBV11-3	TRBJ2-2	CASSLQGAGELFF
TRBV10-1	TRBJ1-2	CASSEEGNYGYTF
TRBV19	TRBJ2-6	CASSYRGGANVLTF
TRBV6-1	TRBJ1-5	CASSTSWTGGWCF
TRBV10-3	TRBJ2-3	CATASGPTDTQYF
TRBV6-1	TRBJ2-5	CASSEAPRALYNLHQETQYF
TRBV28	TRBJ2-7	CASSFSGLAGVGYEQYF
TRBV15	TRBJ1-1	CATSRGRGDSEAFF
TRBV30	TRBJ2-5	CAWSLRGAAVRETQYF
TRBV19	TRBJ2-7	CASSESSYEQYF
TRBV9	TRBJ2-1	CASSVVSAARNEQFF
TRBV29-1	TRBJ2-7	CSVWAGDGGYEQYF
TRBV6-1	TRBJ1-1	CASSAEWGFATEAFF
TRBV9	TRBJ2-5	CASSPMGETQYF
TRBV11-2	TRBJ2-5	CASSLGSSGGGKETQYF
TRBV5-1	TRBJ2-3	CASSPLGTGYTDTQYF
TRBV6-5	TRBJ2-7	CASSYRNEQYF
TRBV4-2	TRBJ1-2	CASSQVTGVEGYTF
TRBV10-3	TRBJ1-3	CAIQQGNTIYF
TRBV11-2	TRBJ1-2	CASSSTPGTTDGYTF
TRBV2	TRBJ1-5	CASSEAQGSNQPQHF
TRBV29-1	TRBJ2-1	CSARGGGGEQFF
TRBV5-1	TRBJ2-3	CASSLGANKADTQYF
TRBV6-5	TRBJ1-5	CASSRTALSNQPQHF
TRBV4-1	TRBJ2-5	CASSQDGYTGVGETQYF
TRBV6-5	TRBJ1-2	CASSYGTQRNYGYTF
TRBV28	TRBJ2-7	CASSSPWTGYSEQYF
TRBV6-1	TRBJ1-4	CAGRRDPTNEKLFF
TRBV5-6	TRBJ1-2	CASRWAGQGHGYTF
TRBV28	TRBJ2-7	CASSLGQGGSYEQYF
TRBV5-6	TRBJ2-7	CASSDLPGQTYEQYF
TRBV2	TRBJ2-7	CASSVSSGPYEQYF
TRBV5-1	TRBJ2-3	CASSLEGDGDTQYF
TRBV5-1	TRBJ1-1	CASSPGQGFTEAFF
TRBV6-1	TRBJ2-7	CASSEALGQGAYEQYF
TRBV7-2	TRBJ2-7	CASSSHYEQYF
TRBV23-1	TRBJ2-3	CASSLAGLGTDTQYF
TRBV4-2	TRBJ2-5	CASSQGKLEGGETQYF
TRBV28	TRBJ1-5	CASREQGGMNQPQHF
TRBV5-1	TRBJ2-7	CASSFQGARDEQYF
TRBV2	TRBJ2-5	CASSDGQGQETQYF
TRBV14	TRBJ2-6	CASSLRGADLSGANVLTF
TRBV11-2	TRBJ1-1	CASSPGYPMNTEAFF
TRBV2	TRBJ2-6	CASSADSGANVLTF
TRBV19	TRBJ1-6	CASRISGLGSPLHF
TRBV19	TRBJ2-1	CASSSRRSHEQFF
TRBV5-1	TRBJ1-1	CASSPVGSGAEAFF
TRBV2	TRBJ1-1	CASSGTLPGVGDGFF
TRBV7-2	TRBJ2-3	CASSPWTSGFRTDTQYF